A single sample is the source of the 18 T cell receptor beta chains below, sequenced in a study of OX40 agonist ivuxolimab in advanced cancers. Some clones are missing from TCRdb's copy, which holds only in-frame ones; the method was immunoSEQ multiplex PCR. The table has 70,000 or so clones, almost 90% seen once; the top ten hold about 2.2%. This specimen consisted of CD4+ or CD8+ T cells sorted from blood, obtained in a trial of the OX40 agonist ivuxolimab. These receptors all come from an adult with an advanced solid tumor such as melanoma, head and neck, liver or kidney cancer.

The chain couples TRBV15 to TRBJ1-3, with D uncertain. The V gene's germline CDR1 is LNHNV and CDR2 YYDKDF (reference sequence). The CDR3 has 15 amino acids. V gave up 0 bases and J gave up 3 bases, with 9 bases separating them. Here the CDR3 DNA reads TGTGCCACCAGCAGAGATCAAGGAGGTGGAAACACCATATATTTT. Protein product: CATSRDQGGGNTIYF.

The CDR3 DNA sequence: TGCGCCAGCAGCTTGGTAATTGGGGTTGGAGAGCAGTACTTC. This sequence encodes CASSLVIGVGEQYF. The V call is TRBV5-1, the J call TRBJ2-7; D is uncertain. The germline V and J ends were trimmed by 0 bases and 7 bases, with 14 bases remaining between them. The CDR3 spans 14 residues. The V gene's germline CDR1 is SGHRS and CDR2 YFSETQ.

V usage is TRBV27 and J usage is TRBJ2-2, with D perhaps TRBD1 or TRBD2 (5 bases each). The germline V gene has CDR1 MNHEY and CDR2 SMNVEV (reference sequence). Trimming cost V 3 bases and J 1 base, with 9 bases left between them. The CDR3 extends over 15 amino acids. The chain's CDR3 is CASSLSGRNTGELFF. The CDR3 DNA reads TGTGCCAGCAGTTTGTCGGGACGGAACACCGGGGAGCTGTTTTTT.

The rearrangement joins TRBV29-1 to TRBJ2-7; D may match TRBD1 or TRBD2 (6 bases each). Per the germline V gene, CDR1 is SQVTM and CDR2 is ANQGSEA. CDR3 length equals 12 residues. Deletions cut 0 bases from V and 5 bases from J, with 8 bases between. The CDR3, as DNA: TGCAGCGTTGAAGAGGGGGGCCACGAGCAGTACTTC. It codes for CSVEEGGHEQYF.

The V gene is TRBV2, the J gene TRBJ1-5; D not certain. CDR1 is SNHLY, CDR2 FYNNEI, per germline. The CDR3 covers 15 residues. V was pared by 8 bases and J by 0 bases, with 14 bases between. Here the CDR3 reads CASSLDPYSNQPQHF. The CDR3, as DNA: TGTGCCAGCTCTCTAGACCCCTATAGCAATCAGCCCCAGCATTTT.

The chain uses TRBV1 and TRBJ2-4. TRBV1 is assigned pseudogene status. The CDR3 is 19 residues long. CDR3 in DNA: TGCACCAGCAGCCAAGATCGACAGCGAGGGTACCAAGCCAAAAACATTCAGTACTTC. Translating it yields CTSSQDRQRGYQAKNIQYF.

CDR3 sequence reads: CASSLRGGTQYF. Written as DNA, the CDR3 is TGTGCCAGCAGCCTCAGGGGAGGGACCCAGTACTTC. V usage is TRBV7-3 and J usage is TRBJ2-5; the D call may be TRBD1 or TRBD2 (6 bases each). This CDR3 has 12 amino acids. Per the germline V gene, CDR1 is SGHTA and CDR2 is FQGTGA. Trimming took off 5 bases at V and 7 bases at J, with 11 bases between the two ends.

The chain has TRBV28 and TRBJ2-5; possibly TRBD2 for D (7 bases). CDR3 length equals 13 residues. Germline V gene data show CDR1 as MDHEN and CDR2 as SYDVKM. Trimming took 5 bases from V and 4 from J, leaving 11 bases between them. The CDR3 nucleotides are TGTGCCAGCAGTCTGGGGGGGCGAGAGACCCAGTACTTC. The encoded protein is CASSLGGRETQYF. Looking up the rest from reference TRBV28 and TRBJ2-5 gives the full variable domain: DVKVTQSSRYLVKRTGEKVFLECVQDMDHENMFWYRQDPGLGLRLIYFSYDVKMKEKGDIPEGYSVSREKKERFSLILESASTNQTSMYLCASSLGGRETQYFGPGTRLLVL.

The chain joins TRBV7-2 to TRBJ2-1, with D tentatively TRBD1 or TRBD2 (5 bases each). Looked up from germline, CDR1 is SGHTA and CDR2 is FQGNSA. The CDR3 has 16 residues. V lost 2 bases and J 8 bases, leaving 19 bases between the germline ends. In DNA form, the CDR3 reads TGTGCCAGCAGCTTAAATGGTCCGGGGCTAGTTGATGAGCAGTTCTTC. Translated, it gives CASSLNGPGLVDEQFF.

This chain joins TRBV30 and TRBJ2-7; 9 bases line up with TRBD2. Germline CDR1 reads GTSNPN; CDR2 reads SVGIG (reference sequence). V lost 2 bases and J lost 6; bases outside the gene matches: 5. This CDR3 is built from 13 residues. The CDR3 spells CAWSRLAGTEQYF. CDR3 in DNA: TGTGCCTGGAGTCGGCTAGCGGGAACCGAGCAGTACTTC.

The table lists this clone with a count of one. The V and J genes are TRBV10-3 and TRBJ2-7; 10 nucleotides align to TRBD2. V lost 4 bases to trimming and J lost 0 bases; unmatched junction nucleotides: 3. This CDR3 has 15 amino acids. The germline V gene has CDR1 ENHRY and CDR2 SYGVKD. CDR3 residues: CAISGGLAASYEQYF. The CDR3 DNA follows: TGTGCCATCAGTGGCGGACTAGCGGCCTCCTACGAGCAGTACTTC.

The rearrangement links TRBV7-2 to TRBJ2-3, with 15 positions matching TRBD2. The CDR3 extends over 15 amino acids. With V trimmed by 5 bases and J by 5 bases, 2 bases remained unmatched. CDR1 and CDR2 from the germline V gene are SGHTA and FQGNSA. CDR3 bases: TGTGCCAGCAGCCCGGGACTAGCGGGGGGAGATACGCAGTATTTT. Amino acid sequence: CASSPGLAGGDTQYF.

The chain employs TRBV15 and TRBJ2-3, with D maybe TRBD2 (6 bases). V was pared by 6 bases and J by 1 base, with 14 bases between. The CDR3 extends over 15 amino acids. The germline V gene has CDR1 LNHNV and CDR2 YYDKDF (reference sequence). The CDR3: CATSKGGAGTDTQYF. The DNA of the CDR3 is TGTGCCACCAGTAAAGGAGGGGCCGGCACAGATACGCAGTATTTT.

The chain links TRBV4-2 to TRBJ2-3, with D unresolved. V lost 0 bases and J lost 0, with 7 bases in between. Germline assignment: CDR1 LGHNA and CDR2 YNFKEQ. The CDR3 runs to 15 residues. The CDR3 DNA is TGTGCCAGCAGCCAAGATTCCTATAGCACAGATACGCAGTATTTT. It yields the protein CASSQDSYSTDTQYF.

V is TRBV2 and J is TRBJ1-2; D gene uncertain. Trimming took 5 bases from V and 0 from J, leaving 7 bases between them. The germline CDR1 and CDR2 sequences are SNHLY and FYNNEI. This CDR3 is 13 amino acids long. Here the CDR3 DNA reads TGTGCCAGCAGTTCGGGATCTAACTATGGCTACACCTTC. This codes for CASSSGSNYGYTF. Looking up the rest from reference TRBV2 and TRBJ1-2 gives the full variable domain: EPEVTQTPSHQVTQMGQEVILRCVPISNHLYFYWYRQILGQKVEFLVSFYNNEISEKSEIFDDQFSVERPDGSNFTLKIRSTKLEDSAMYFCASSSGSNYGYTFGSGTRLTVV.

DNA for the CDR3: TGTGCCAGCAGTTTCCTAAGGTGGGGGATCGGGGATACGCAGTATTTT. As protein: CASSFLRWGIGDTQYF. The gene calls are TRBV6-5 and TRBJ2-3; D is possibly TRBD1 or TRBD2 (5 bases each). The CDR3 is made up of 16 amino acids. In germline, CDR1 is MNHEY, CDR2 SVGAGI. The V end was cut by 4 bases, the J end by 6 bases, with 20 bases between.

J is TRBJ1-1 and V is TRBV6-5, with D unresolved. Germline CDR1 MNHEY, CDR2 SVGAGI. The V end lost 2 bases, the J end lost 5 bases, and 9 bases lay between the germline ends. The CDR3 totals 13 residues. CDR3 sequence: CASSYSIETEAFF. DNA of the CDR3: TGTGCCAGCAGTTACAGCATCGAGACTGAAGCTTTCTTT.

This sequence joins TRBV30 and TRBJ1-2; TRBD1 might be the D (6 bases). Germline V gene lookup returns CDR1 GTSNPN and CDR2 SVGIG (reference sequence). V shed 6 bases and J shed 3 bases, with 14 bases lying between them. The CDR3 sequence is 13 residues long. The CDR3 coding sequence is TGTGCCTGTCAGGGGAGCCGTGACTATGGCTACACCTTC. Translated, it gives CACQGSRDYGYTF.